The 23 T cell receptor beta chains below come from one sample, sequenced in a study of PD-L1 blockade in urothelial cancer. Sequenced by immunoSEQ multiplex PCR; TCRdb stores in-frame clones only, minus some. The profile shows 25,000 to 35,000 clones, around four fifths of them singletons. As to time point: peripheral blood 6 weeks after treatment start. The source material was PBMCs, sampled around atezolizumab (anti-PD-L1) treatment. All receptors come from a man aged 70 or older with urothelial cancer.

The rearrangement joins TRBV1 to TRBJ2-1; the D call in the table, TRBD2, was not verified against the DNA. TRBV1 constitutes a pseudogene. The CDR3 sequence is 16 residues long. The CDR3 loop reads CTSSQVPSGGRDEQFF. Written as DNA, the CDR3 is TGCACCAGCAGCCAAGTGCCAAGCGGGGGTAGGGATGAGCAGTTCTTC.

The chain uses TRBV11-2 and TRBJ1-1; D gene uncertain. V was cut by 1 base and J by 5 bases, with 8 bases left in between. Germline V gene lookup returns CDR1 SGHAT and CDR2 FQNNGV. The CDR3 sequence is 13 residues long. This CDR3 reads CASSLGAKTEAFF. The CDR3 nucleotides are TGTGCCAGCAGCTTAGGAGCTAAGACTGAAGCTTTCTTT.

The V gene is TRBV19, the J gene TRBJ2-3; 8 nucleotides align to TRBD2. The CDR3 extends over 13 amino acids. V gave up 6 bases and J gave up 3 bases; unmatched junction bases: 2. Germline V gene data show CDR1 as LNHDA and CDR2 as SQIVND (reference sequence). In nucleotides, the CDR3 is TGTGCCAGTAGAGGACTAGCAACAGATACGCAGTATTTT. Its translation is CASRGLATDTQYF.

This rearrangement joins TRBV11-1 to TRBJ2-7; D perhaps matches TRBD1 (6 bases). This CDR3 contains 15 residues. CDR1 is SGHAT and CDR2 is FQDESV in the germline V gene (reference sequence). V was shortened by 5 bases and J by 7 bases, with 21 bases between the two germline ends. The CDR3 bases are TGTGCCAGCAGCGTAACGAGTTGGGGGCGCGGGGAGCAGTACTTC. The encoded protein is CASSVTSWGRGEQYF.

The CDR3 sequence: CASSILNGAYEQYF. The CDR3 DNA is TGTGCCAGTAGTATTCTTAACGGAGCCTACGAGCAGTACTTC. This chain uses TRBV19 with TRBJ2-7; no clear D. V lost 3 bases to trimming and J lost 2 bases, with 11 bases between them. The CDR3 covers 14 residues. Germline assignment: CDR1 LNHDA and CDR2 SQIVND (reference sequence).

The chain recombines TRBV6-6 with TRBJ1-2; the D gene is possibly TRBD1 (5 bases). The germline V gene encodes CDR1 MNHNY and CDR2 SVGAGI (reference sequence). CDR3 length: 12 amino acids. The germline V and J ends were trimmed by 4 bases and 6 bases, with 9 bases remaining between them. The DNA for the CDR3 is TGTGCCAGCAGTTCCGCCAGGGATGGCTACACCTTC. This sequence encodes CASSSARDGYTF.

This chain links TRBV4-2 with TRBJ1-5, with 9 bases aligning to TRBD1. Trimming took 0 bases from V and 11 from J; bases not matched to a gene: 11. The CDR3 runs 16 residues. The germline CDR1 and CDR2 sequences are LGHNA and YNFKEQ. The DNA of the CDR3 is TGTGCCAGCAGCCAAGATAGGACAGGGGTCCTTGGGGCCCAGCATTTT. Protein product: CASSQDRTGVLGAQHF.

In DNA form, the CDR3 reads TGTGCCAGCTCACCACCGGGAGGGAACACTGAAGCTTTCTTT. Translating gives CASSPPGGNTEAFF. The chain is built from TRBV18 and TRBJ1-1; unclear D gene. V gave up 0 bases and J gave up 1 base, with 6 bases separating them. Germline CDR1 is KGHSH and CDR2 is LQKENI. The CDR3 is made up of 14 amino acids.

The genes are TRBV27 and TRBJ2-2; 8 bases map to TRBD1. V lost 6 bases and J lost 5; bases outside the gene matches: 5. Germline CDR1 MNHEY, CDR2 SMNVEV (reference sequence). There are 14 residues in the CDR3. CDR3 amino acids: CASRGQGRTGELFF. For the CDR3, the DNA is TGTGCCAGCAGAGGACAGGGTAGGACCGGGGAGCTGTTTTTT.

The V and J genes are TRBV6-1 and TRBJ2-3; the match to TRBD2 covers 11 bases. CDR1 and CDR2 from the germline V gene are MNHNS and SASEGT. The CDR3 runs to 15 residues. J was trimmed by 6 bases and V by 7 bases; bases with no gene match: 9. CDR3 sequence (DNA): TGTGCCAGCACCTTTAGCGGGGGGGCCAAGGATACGCAGTATTTT. Translated, it gives CASTFSGGAKDTQYF.

The gene calls are TRBV6-4 and TRBJ1-4; 9 nucleotides match TRBD1. Germline V CDR1 and CDR2: MRHNA, SNTAGT. This CDR3 comprises 16 residues. Trimming at V came to 2 bases and at J to 6 bases, leaving 7 bases not matched to a gene. CDR3 amino acids: CASSDPPGQGYEKLFF. Here the CDR3 DNA reads TGTGCCAGCAGTGACCCCCCCGGACAGGGGTATGAAAAACTGTTTTTT.

The chain combines TRBV10-3 with TRBJ2-5; D ambiguous. Looked up from germline, CDR1 is ENHRY and CDR2 is SYGVKD. Trimming took off 4 bases at V and 5 bases at J, with 11 bases between the two ends. This CDR3 region has 13 residues. CDR3 DNA: TGTGCCATCAGTGGACTCTCTGGGGAGACCCAGTACTTC. Protein product: CAISGLSGETQYF.

The rearrangement links TRBV4-2 to TRBJ1-1; D remains unclear. V dropped 1 base and J dropped 0 bases, with 15 bases sitting between them. CDR3 length: 17 residues. Germline values: CDR1 LGHNA, CDR2 YNFKEQ. Written as DNA, the CDR3 is TGTGCCAGCAGCCAAGTTTACAGCCTTTCCATGAACACTGAAGCTTTCTTT. Translation: CASSQVYSLSMNTEAFF.

The chain has TRBV27 and TRBJ2-3, with D maybe TRBD2 (6 bases). CDR3 size: 13 residues. Trimming took 5 bases from V and 4 from J, leaving 10 bases between them. CDR1 is MNHEY, CDR2 SMNVEV, per germline (reference sequence). The DNA for the CDR3 is TGTGCCAGCAGTCGACGACTAGCAGATACGCAGTATTTT. It specifies CASSRRLADTQYF.

This chain joins TRBV7-9 and TRBJ1-4; D not certain. The CDR3 length is 13 residues. Germline assignment: CDR1 SEHNR and CDR2 FQNEAQ (reference sequence). Trimming removed 5 bases from V and 4 bases from J, with 8 bases in between. This CDR3 reads CASSVGSNEKLFF. CDR3 in DNA: TGTGCCAGCAGCGTCGGGAGTAATGAAAAACTGTTTTTT.

This chain uses TRBV4-1 with TRBJ2-3; D is undetermined. The germline V gene has CDR1 MGHRA and CDR2 YSYEKL. Trimming removed 1 base at V and 2 bases at J, with 16 bases between. The CDR3 contains 17 residues. The CDR3 DNA reads as TGCGCCAGCAGCCAAGGCGGCCCCCCGTCCATCACAGATACGCAGTATTTT. Translation gives CASSQGGPPSITDTQYF.

The chain combines TRBV5-1 with TRBJ2-7, with TRBD1 as a possible D gene (6 bases). This CDR3 has 14 amino acids. The germline V and J ends were trimmed by 2 bases and 3 bases, with 12 bases remaining between them. Germline V gene lookup returns CDR1 SGHRS and CDR2 YFSETQ. CDR3 DNA: TGCGCCAGCAGCTTAGGGGACATCCTCTACGAGCAGTACTTC. Protein sequence: CASSLGDILYEQYF.

CDR3 in amino acids: CSVGTGVGTEAFF. The CDR3 coding sequence is TGCAGCGTGGGGACAGGGGTCGGCACTGAAGCTTTCTTT. The rearrangement uses TRBV29-1 and TRBJ1-1; TRBD1 agrees at 10 bases. V lost 6 bases, J lost 4 bases, and 5 bases stayed unmatched. The CDR3 runs to 13 residues. CDR1 is SQVTM, CDR2 ANQGSEA, per germline.

The chain combines TRBV2 with TRBJ1-2; 8 bases are a match to TRBD1. In germline, CDR1 is SNHLY, CDR2 FYNNEI. This CDR3 region has 14 residues. Losses at the gene ends were 6 bases for V and 6 bases for J; bases not matched to a gene: 9. CDR3 sequence (DNA): TGTGCCAGCAGGGCCGGACAGGGTCTAGATGGCTACACCTTC. This gives the protein CASRAGQGLDGYTF.

The chain combines TRBV5-1 with TRBJ1-4; 7 nucleotides line up with TRBD1. CDR1 and CDR2 from the germline V gene are SGHRS and YFSETQ. V was pared by 4 bases and J by 0 bases, with 6 bases of the junction left unmatched. This CDR3 region has 16 residues. The CDR3 region is CASSGRQGATNEKLFF. The CDR3 DNA sequence: TGCGCCAGCAGCGGCAGACAGGGTGCAACTAATGAAAAACTGTTTTTT.

The J gene is TRBJ1-1, the V gene TRBV19; TRBD1 matches at 8 bases. V lost 5 bases and J lost 9; bases outside the gene matches: 11. The CDR3 covers 14 residues. The V gene's germline CDR1 is LNHDA and CDR2 SQIVND (reference sequence). CDR3 loop: CASSPVTGAAQAFF. CDR3 DNA: TGTGCCAGTAGTCCGGTGACAGGGGCTGCGCAAGCTTTCTTT.

V gene TRBV27 combines with J gene TRBJ2-5; D possibly corresponds to TRBD2 (5 bases). The CDR3 contains 13 residues. Trimming took 9 bases from V and 5 from J, leaving 16 bases between them. Looked up from germline, CDR1 is MNHEY and CDR2 is SMNVEV (reference sequence). The CDR3 sequence: CASGRELGETQYF. DNA for the CDR3: TGTGCCAGTGGTAGGGAGTTAGGGGAGACCCAGTACTTC.

The chain uses TRBV15 and TRBJ2-6, with a possible D match to TRBD2 (5 bases). V shed 3 bases and J shed 2 bases, with 8 bases lying between them. The CDR3 has 15 amino acids. Per germline, CDR1 LNHNV and CDR2 YYDKDF (reference sequence). The CDR3 DNA reads TGTGCCACCAGCAGCGGAGGTACTGGGGCCAACGTCCTGACTTTC. It is translated as CATSSGGTGANVLTF.